The clone carrying this TCR beta chain was observed at least ten times. Its antigen remains unknown. The method for making cDNA was 5'RACE, and it used 10-nucleotide random UMIs. TCRdb ran MiXCR on the 5' RACE reads and lists one entry per CDR3 protein. Of tens of thousands of distinct CDR3 sequences listed, 3% to 4% were seen once; the top ten hold less than 2.5%. The data originate from a study of neurological immune-mediated disorders. Study details: Within the group of some 35 multiple sclerosis patients, around 31 were relapsing-remitting, while 3 were secondary progressive. Notes on the study in general: Phylogenetic grouping assigned the repertoires of 18 of 34 multiple sclerosis patients to one related-CDR3 cluster, which constitutes a possible signature. The multiple sclerosis repertoire cluster had no association with any clinical or MRI feature.

This CDR3 region has 16 residues. Trimming took 0 bases from V and 2 from J; bases not matched to a gene: 6. CDR1 is SGHRS and CDR2 is YFSETQ in the germline V gene. This chain links TRBV5-1 with TRBJ2-3; 7 positions match TRBD1. This sequence was found in a woman aged 50 to 60 with multiple sclerosis. The specimen was PBMCs. CDR3 in amino acids: CASSLELDRTTDTQYF. The CDR3 coding sequence is TGCGCCAGCAGCTTGGAACTGGACAGGACCACAGATACGCAGTATTTT.